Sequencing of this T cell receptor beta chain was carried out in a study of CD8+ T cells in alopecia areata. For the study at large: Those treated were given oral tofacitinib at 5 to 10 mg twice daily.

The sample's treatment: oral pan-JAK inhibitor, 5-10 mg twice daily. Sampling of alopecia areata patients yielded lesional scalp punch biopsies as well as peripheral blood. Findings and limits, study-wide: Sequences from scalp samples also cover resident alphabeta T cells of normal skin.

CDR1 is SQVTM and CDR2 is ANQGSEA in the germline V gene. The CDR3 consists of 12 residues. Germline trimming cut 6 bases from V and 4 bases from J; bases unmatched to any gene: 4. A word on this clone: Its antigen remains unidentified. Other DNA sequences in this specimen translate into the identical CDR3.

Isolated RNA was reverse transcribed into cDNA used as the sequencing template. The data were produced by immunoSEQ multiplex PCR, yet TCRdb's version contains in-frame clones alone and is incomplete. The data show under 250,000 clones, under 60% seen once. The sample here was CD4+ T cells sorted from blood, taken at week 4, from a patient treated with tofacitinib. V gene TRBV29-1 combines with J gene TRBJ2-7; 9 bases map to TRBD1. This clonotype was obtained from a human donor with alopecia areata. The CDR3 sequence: CSVAQGAYEQYF. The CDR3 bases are TGCAGCGTGGCACAGGGGGCGTACGAGCAGTACTTC.